This T cell receptor (beta chain) was sequenced for a study of memory CD4+ T cells and cytomegalovirus serostatus. Libraries were prepared by immunoSEQ multiplex PCR; TCRdb keeps only in-frame clonotypes and omits some of them. The sample has about 75,000 clones; roughly 78% are singletons. Germline CDR1 is MGHRA and CDR2 is YSYEKL. The V end lost 1 base, the J end lost 7 bases, and 11 bases lay between the germline ends. The CDR3 contains 13 residues. Single viable CD3+CD4+CD8-CD45RO+ cells were sorted as the memory CD4+ T cells. The sequenced material came from memory CD4+ T cells from blood. V is TRBV4-1 and J is TRBJ2-7; a weak D match, TRBD2 (6 bases). The source of this sequence is an adult in good health and CMV-seropositive. In DNA form, the CDR3 reads TGCGCCAGCAGCCAAGGGAGGGGTCAAGAGCAGTACTTC. Encoded protein: CASSQGRGQEQYF.